The 25 T cell receptor beta chains presented below share a single source sample, sequenced in a study of T cell responses to AZD1222 COVID-19 vaccine. Clones were sequenced by immunoSEQ multiplex PCR, and TCRdb holds only the in-frame ones, with some missing. This sample has 120,000 or so clones, with about 88% found just once. Sequenced here: peripheral blood, sampled on day 0 of AZD1222 vaccination. The receptors here all came from an adult in good health.

The V gene is TRBV7-9, the J gene TRBJ2-3; 8 bases line up with TRBD1. V lost 0 bases, J lost 2 bases, and 10 bases stayed unmatched. The germline gives CDR1 SEHNR, CDR2 FQNEAQ (reference sequence). CDR3 length equals 18 residues. Here the CDR3 DNA reads TGTGCCAGCAGCTTAGCTTCTGTGACAGGGGAGTCCACAGATACGCAGTATTTT. It is translated as CASSLASVTGESTDTQYF.

The table lists this clone with a few counts. This chain connects TRBV7-9 to TRBJ1-4; 8 nucleotides agree with TRBD1. CDR3 length equals 15 residues. V shed 5 bases, J shed 5 bases, and the junction held 7 bases outside the gene matches. Per germline, CDR1 SEHNR and CDR2 FQNEAQ (reference sequence). The CDR3 sequence is CASSSGTGGNEKLFF. The DNA of the CDR3 is TGTGCCAGCAGCAGTGGGACAGGTGGCAATGAAAAACTGTTTTTT.

This chain links TRBV6-2 or TRBV6-3 with TRBJ2-3, with D perhaps TRBD2 (6 bases). V shed 0 bases and J shed 9 bases, with 19 bases lying between them. Germline V gene data show CDR1 as MNHEY and CDR2 as SVGEGT. The CDR3 extends over 16 amino acids. The CDR3: CASSYSAGEARQTQYF. The DNA of the CDR3 is TGTGCCAGCAGTTACTCAGCGGGCGAGGCGAGGCAAACGCAGTATTTT.

CDR3 DNA sequence: TGTGCCAGCAGAAGGGCTGGCACAGATACGCAGTATTTT. It codes for CASRRAGTDTQYF. This chain uses TRBV7-3 with TRBJ2-3; the D is unclear. V was trimmed by 6 bases and J by 1 base, leaving 8 bases between them. This CDR3 comprises 13 residues. Germline-derived CDR1 and CDR2 are SGHTA and FQGTGA.

This clone was found a few times. The chain is built from TRBV28 and TRBJ1-1; D is ambiguous. The germline gives CDR1 MDHEN, CDR2 SYDVKM. The germline V and J ends were trimmed by 7 bases and 3 bases, with 6 bases remaining between them. The CDR3 is 11 residues long. Here the CDR3 reads CASTRYTEAFF. CDR3 coding DNA: TGTGCCAGCACGAGGTACACTGAAGCTTTCTTT.

CDR3 coding DNA: TGTGCCAGCAGAAGGACAGGGGGAGTACGGGAGCAGTACTTC. This encodes CASRRTGGVREQYF. J is TRBJ2-7 and V is TRBV6-5; TRBD1 aligns across 10 bases. The CDR3 contains 14 residues. Germline V gene lookup returns CDR1 MNHEY and CDR2 SVGAGI. Trimming removed 6 bases from V and 7 bases from J; junction bases left unmatched: 9.

The J gene is TRBJ2-7, the V gene TRBV5-4, with 8 bases aligning to TRBD2. Germline CDR1 and CDR2: SGHNT and YYREEE (reference sequence). The CDR3 sequence is 14 residues long. V gave up 5 bases and J gave up 5 bases; unmatched junction bases: 9. The CDR3: CASSIAGRFDEQYF. For the CDR3, the DNA is TGTGCCAGCAGTATAGCGGGAAGGTTCGACGAGCAGTACTTC.

The rearrangement links TRBV19 to TRBJ1-1; no clear D. This CDR3 is built from 16 residues. Germline CDR1 is LNHDA and CDR2 is SQIVND (reference sequence). V was clipped by 6 bases and J by 0 bases, with 17 bases between them. This CDR3 reads CASRRQRDPMNTEAFF. Here the CDR3 DNA reads TGTGCCAGTAGGAGGCAACGCGATCCCATGAACACTGAAGCTTTCTTT.

The gene calls are TRBV19 and TRBJ1-5, with 9 positions matching TRBD1. The germline V gene encodes CDR1 LNHDA and CDR2 SQIVND (reference sequence). There are 15 residues in the CDR3. J gave up 8 bases and V 4 bases, and 9 bases lay outside the gene matches. CDR3 DNA: TGTGCCAGTAGTAGGCGGACAGGGGTCGTGGAGCCCCAGCATTTT. Translating it yields CASSRRTGVVEPQHF.

The rearrangement uses TRBV30 and TRBJ2-1, with 8 nucleotides matching TRBD1. V shed 3 bases and J 9 bases; nucleotides not matched to a gene: 7. In germline, CDR1 is GTSNPN, CDR2 SVGIG (reference sequence). This CDR3 spans 13 amino acids. The CDR3 DNA follows: TGTGCCTGGAGCCCCCAGGGGGCGGCTGAGCAGTTCTTC. This sequence encodes CAWSPQGAAEQFF.

The CDR3 spells CASSIPGKGPGYTF. CDR3 bases: TGTGCCAGTAGTATTCCAGGAAAGGGCCCTGGCTACACCTTC. The rearrangement uses TRBV19 and TRBJ1-2; no firm D call. Trimming took 3 bases from V and 7 from J, leaving 15 bases between them. This CDR3 contains 14 residues. Germline CDR1 and CDR2: LNHDA and SQIVND (reference sequence). Supplemented by reference TRBV19 and TRBJ1-2, the full variable domain reads DGGITQSPKYLFRKEGQNVTLSCEQNLNHDAMYWYRQDPGQGLRLIYYSQIVNDFQKGDIAEGYSVSREKKESFPLTVTSAQKNPTAFYLCASSIPGKGPGYTFGSGTRLTVV.

The CDR3 protein is CASSDLAGGHNEQFF. The CDR3 nucleotides read TGTGCCAGCAGTGACTTGGCGGGAGGCCACAATGAGCAGTTCTTC. The rearrangement joins TRBV6-4 to TRBJ2-1, with TRBD2 matching 8 bases. This CDR3 has 15 amino acids. The V and J ends lost 1 base and 5 bases, in that order; junction bases with no gene match: 4. Germline V gene sequence: CDR1 MRHNA, CDR2 SNTAGT.

The rearrangement joins TRBV20-1 to TRBJ2-7, with 10 bases that match TRBD2. The CDR3 is made up of 13 amino acids. Losses at the gene ends were 3 bases for V and 6 bases for J; bases not matched to a gene: 5. Germline-derived CDR1 and CDR2 are DFQATT and SNEGSKA (reference sequence). CDR3 nucleotide sequence: TGCAGTGCTAGTATAGCGGGAGGCATCGAGCAGTACTTC. Protein product: CSASIAGGIEQYF.

J is TRBJ1-3 and V is TRBV18; D unresolved. This CDR3 is 14 amino acids long. Germline lookup yields CDR1 KGHSH and CDR2 LQKENI. The V end was cut by 3 bases, the J end by 3 bases, with 9 bases between. The CDR3 here is CASSPPVVGNTIYF. The CDR3, as DNA: TGTGCCAGCTCACCCCCAGTCGTTGGAAACACCATATATTTT.

The chain is built from TRBV29-1 and TRBJ2-5, with a tentative D call TRBD2 (5 bases). Germline CDR1 SQVTM, CDR2 ANQGSEA. CDR3 length equals 12 residues. V was trimmed by 7 bases and J by 6 bases, leaving 15 bases between them. The CDR3 DNA is TGCAGCGCCGGACTCGACGGGAAGACCCAGTACTTC. It encodes CSAGLDGKTQYF.

This chain connects TRBV1 to TRBJ1-1; the DNA was not compared with TRBD1, the D call given in the table. TRBV1 is a pseudogene. CDR3 length: 18 amino acids. CDR3 sequence: CTSSQTGQRRRLNTEAFF. The CDR3 DNA follows: TGCACCAGCAGCCAAACAGGACAGAGGCGCCGATTGAACACTGAAGCTTTCTTT.

The rearrangement uses TRBV7-6 and TRBJ2-2; TRBD1 matches at 11 bases. The V and J ends lost 0 bases and 6 bases, in that order; junction bases with no gene match: 3. The CDR3 has 16 residues. Germline CDR1 SGHVS, CDR2 FNYEAQ. DNA for the CDR3: TGTGCCAGCAGCTTAGCAAGGACAGGGGGCTCCGGGGAGCTGTTTTTT. Amino acids: CASSLARTGGSGELFF.

The chain employs TRBV6-5 and TRBJ1-2; 7 bases align to TRBD1. The CDR3 extends over 13 amino acids. Per the germline V gene, CDR1 is MNHEY and CDR2 is SVGAGI. The V segment lost 6 bases and the J segment 6 bases; nucleotides outside the gene matches: 7. The CDR3 coding sequence is TGTGCCAGCAGACAGGGGAGGGGGCATGGCTACACCTTC. Translation gives CASRQGRGHGYTF.

The chain couples TRBV29-1 to TRBJ1-2, with D unresolved. Trimming pared 7 bases from V and 4 bases from J, leaving 13 bases between. Per germline, CDR1 SQVTM and CDR2 ANQGSEA. This CDR3 has 12 amino acids. The CDR3 protein is CSATAVGYGYTF. The CDR3 coding sequence is TGCAGCGCGACTGCAGTAGGCTATGGCTACACCTTC.

The J gene is TRBJ1-3, the V gene TRBV30; no firm D call. The CDR3 has 12 residues. Germline loops: CDR1 GTSNPN, CDR2 SVGIG (reference sequence). Trimming took off 4 bases at V and 1 base at J, with 5 bases between the two ends. CDR3 sequence reads: CAWNGSGNTIYF. The CDR3 DNA is TGTGCCTGGAACGGATCTGGAAACACCATATATTTT.

V usage is TRBV4-3 and J usage is TRBJ1-1, with D possibly TRBD1 on 5 matching bases. CDR3 size: 14 residues. The germline V gene encodes CDR1 LGHNA and CDR2 YSLEER. V lost 3 bases, J lost 0 bases, and 8 bases lay in between. CDR3 loop: CASSHRQLNTEAFF. For the CDR3, the DNA is TGCGCCAGCAGCCATAGACAGCTGAACACTGAAGCTTTCTTT.

Here the CDR3 reads CASNPTPRAEAFF. DNA of the CDR3: TGTGCCAGCAACCCCACCCCTCGGGCTGAAGCTTTCTTT. The V gene is TRBV9, the J gene TRBJ1-1; no firm D call. The CDR3 consists of 13 residues. The V end lost 6 bases, the J end lost 6 bases, and 15 bases lay between the germline ends. CDR1 SGDLS and CDR2 YYNGEE come from the germline V gene.

This sequence joins TRBV5-6 and TRBJ1-1; D gene uncertain. CDR3 length equals 14 residues. Germline loops: CDR1 SGHDT, CDR2 YYEEEE. Deletions cut 4 bases from V and 0 bases from J, with 10 bases between. Here the CDR3 DNA reads TGTGCCAGCAGCACGGAGAGATTGAACACTGAAGCTTTCTTT. Translating it yields CASSTERLNTEAFF.

The CDR3 is CASSLVGSETQYF. CDR3 bases: TGCGCCAGCAGCTTGGTAGGCTCAGAGACCCAGTACTTC. The chain uses TRBV5-1 and TRBJ2-5; no clear D. The CDR3 spans 13 residues. The V end was cut by 0 bases, the J end by 4 bases, with 7 bases between. Germline assignment: CDR1 SGHRS and CDR2 YFSETQ.

This rearrangement joins TRBV5-8 to TRBJ2-5, with 9 bases identical to TRBD2. The germline gives CDR1 SGHTS, CDR2 YDEGEE. Trimming removed 3 bases from V and 1 base from J; junction bases left unmatched: 13. The CDR3 is 18 amino acids. The CDR3 DNA reads TGTGCCAGCAGCTCGGGCCGGACCCTAGCGGGGCGCCAAGAGACCCAGTACTTC. As protein: CASSSGRTLAGRQETQYF.